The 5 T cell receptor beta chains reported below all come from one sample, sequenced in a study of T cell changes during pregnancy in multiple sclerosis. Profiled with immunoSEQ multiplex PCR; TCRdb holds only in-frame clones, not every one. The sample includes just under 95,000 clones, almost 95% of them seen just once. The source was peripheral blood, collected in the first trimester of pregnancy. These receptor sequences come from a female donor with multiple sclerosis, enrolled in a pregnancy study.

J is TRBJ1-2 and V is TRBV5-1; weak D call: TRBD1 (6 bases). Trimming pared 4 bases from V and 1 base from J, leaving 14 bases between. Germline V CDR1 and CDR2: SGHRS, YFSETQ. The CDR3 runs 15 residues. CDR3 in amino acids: CASSRGDNLNYGYTF. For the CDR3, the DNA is TGCGCCAGCAGCCGTGGGGACAACCTTAACTATGGCTACACCTTC.

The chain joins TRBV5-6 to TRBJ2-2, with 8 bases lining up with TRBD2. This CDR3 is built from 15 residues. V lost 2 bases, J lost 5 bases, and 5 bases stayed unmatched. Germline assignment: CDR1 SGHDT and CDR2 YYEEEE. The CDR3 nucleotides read TGTGCCAGCAGCTTAGGCGGGGGGCTGACCGGGGAGCTGTTTTTT. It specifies CASSLGGGLTGELFF.

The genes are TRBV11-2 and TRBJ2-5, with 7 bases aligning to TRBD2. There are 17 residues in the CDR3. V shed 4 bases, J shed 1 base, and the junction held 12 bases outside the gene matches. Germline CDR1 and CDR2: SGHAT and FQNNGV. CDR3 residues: CASSSGGRASGQETQYF. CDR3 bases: TGTGCCAGCAGCTCCGGGGGACGAGCTAGCGGCCAAGAGACCCAGTACTTC.

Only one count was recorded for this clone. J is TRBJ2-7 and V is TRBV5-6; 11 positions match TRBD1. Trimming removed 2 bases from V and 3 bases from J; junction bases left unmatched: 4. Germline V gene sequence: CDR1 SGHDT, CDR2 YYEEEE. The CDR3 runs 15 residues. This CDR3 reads CASSFPGTGGYEQYF. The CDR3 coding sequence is TGTGCCAGCAGCTTCCCTGGGACAGGGGGCTACGAGCAGTACTTC.

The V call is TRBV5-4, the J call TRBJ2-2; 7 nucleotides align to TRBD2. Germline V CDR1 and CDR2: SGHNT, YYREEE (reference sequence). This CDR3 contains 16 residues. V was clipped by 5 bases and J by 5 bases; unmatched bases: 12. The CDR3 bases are TGTGCCAGCAGACCGGGAGGAGGGACGGGGACCGGGGAGCTGTTTTTT. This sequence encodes CASRPGGGTGTGELFF.